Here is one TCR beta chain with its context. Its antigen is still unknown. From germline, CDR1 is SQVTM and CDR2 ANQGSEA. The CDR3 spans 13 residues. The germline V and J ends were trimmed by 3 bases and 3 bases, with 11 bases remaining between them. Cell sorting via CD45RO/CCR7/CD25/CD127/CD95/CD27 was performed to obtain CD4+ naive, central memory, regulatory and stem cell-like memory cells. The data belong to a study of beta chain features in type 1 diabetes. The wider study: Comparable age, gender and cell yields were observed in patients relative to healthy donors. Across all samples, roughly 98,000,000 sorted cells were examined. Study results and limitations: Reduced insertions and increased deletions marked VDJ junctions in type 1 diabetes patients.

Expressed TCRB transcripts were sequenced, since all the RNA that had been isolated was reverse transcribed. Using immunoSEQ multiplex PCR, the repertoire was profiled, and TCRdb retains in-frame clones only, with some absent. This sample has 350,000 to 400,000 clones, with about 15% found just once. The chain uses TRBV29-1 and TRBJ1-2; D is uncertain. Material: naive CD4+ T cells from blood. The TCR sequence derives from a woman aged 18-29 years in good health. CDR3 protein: CSVDEFLYYGYTF. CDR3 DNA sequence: TGCAGCGTTGACGAGTTCTTGTACTATGGCTACACCTTC.